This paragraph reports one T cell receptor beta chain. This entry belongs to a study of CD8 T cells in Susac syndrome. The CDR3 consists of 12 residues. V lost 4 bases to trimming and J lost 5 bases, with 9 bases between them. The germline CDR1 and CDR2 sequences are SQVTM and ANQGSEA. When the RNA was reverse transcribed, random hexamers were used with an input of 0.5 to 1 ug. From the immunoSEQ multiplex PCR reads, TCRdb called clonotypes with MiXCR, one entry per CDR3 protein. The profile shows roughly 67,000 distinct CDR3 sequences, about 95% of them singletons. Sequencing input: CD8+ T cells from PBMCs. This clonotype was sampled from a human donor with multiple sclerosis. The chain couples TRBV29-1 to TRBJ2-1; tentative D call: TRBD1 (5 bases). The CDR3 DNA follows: TGCAGCGTTGTACAGGACAACAATGAGCAGTTCTTC. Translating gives CSVVQDNNEQFF.